This passage covers 11 T cell receptor beta chains from one sample sequenced in a study of CXCR3-negative and CXCR3-positive naive CD8 T cells. Study results and caveats: More hydrophobic TRB CDR3s were found in CXCR3-positive naive cells than in CXCR3-negative naive cells.

Each TRB cDNA library was prepared by 5' RACE (with UMI labels). From its re-call of the 5' RACE reads, TCRdb lists each CDR3 protein once, without DNA. The sample yields tens of thousands of distinct CDR3 sequences, of which the top ten take up 0.55% to 0.8%. These receptors are not linked to any known antigen. The specimen was naive CXCR3+ CD8+ T cells from blood. This sample's subset: CD45RO-CCR7+CD27+CD95- naive CD8+ T cells expressing CXCR3 (TNR3+). The receptors originated from a human donor in good health. Some clones in this sample may be carry-over from other donors' samples.

The rearrangement joins TRBV7-8 to TRBJ1-1; TCRdb names TRBD1, which stays unverified in the absence of DNA. This CDR3 spans 15 amino acids. Germline values: CDR1 SGHVS, CDR2 FQNEAQ. CDR3 in amino acids: CASSLRDRGSTEAFF.

This chain uses TRBV5-4 with TRBJ1-1. Looked up from germline, CDR1 is SGHNT and CDR2 is YYREEE (reference sequence). This CDR3 comprises 17 residues. CDR3 sequence reads: CASSLATVSEGNTEAFF.

The rearrangement links TRBV29-1 to TRBJ1-6. This CDR3 is 19 amino acids long. CDR1 and CDR2 (germline): SQVTM, ANQGSEA. The CDR3 loop reads CSLSRGGGGGQSYNSPLHF.

This chain links TRBV7-2 with TRBJ2-3; checking the TCRdb D call of TRBD2 is not possible without DNA. Germline V gene data show CDR1 as SGHTA and CDR2 as FQGNSA. The length of the CDR3 is 15 residues. CDR3 amino acids: CASSLGLAGTDAQYF.

The V and J genes are TRBV29-1 and TRBJ1-2. Germline assignment: CDR1 SQVTM and CDR2 ANQGSEA. The CDR3 has 11 amino acids. CDR3 region: CSVETRKGYTF. Drawing the rest from reference TRBV29-1 and TRBJ1-2, the complete variable domain is SAVISQKPSRDICQRGTSLTIQCQVDSQVTMMFWYRQQPGQSLTLIATANQGSEATYESGFVIDKFPISRPNLTFSTLTVSNMSPEDSSIYLCSVETRKGYTFGSGTRLTVV.

J is TRBJ2-3 and V is TRBV7-6; TCRdb designates TRBD1, a call that cannot be tested without DNA. In germline, CDR1 is SGHVS, CDR2 FNYEAQ. The CDR3 runs to 15 residues. The CDR3 protein is CASSLLQRQGDTQYF.

The chain employs TRBV6-5 and TRBJ2-5; without DNA, the TCRdb call of TRBD1 cannot be checked. CDR1 MNHEY and CDR2 SVGAGI come from the germline V gene. The CDR3 has 16 amino acids. CDR3 loop: CASSSGQARLGETQYF.

The chain recombines TRBV4-2 with TRBJ2-7; the TRBD1 assignment by TCRdb is unverifiable without DNA. Germline V gene data show CDR1 as LGHNA and CDR2 as YNFKEQ. This CDR3 contains 16 residues. CDR3 region: CASSQETGTGAYEQYF.

The rearrangement uses TRBV7-2 and TRBJ2-1; there is no DNA to check the TCRdb D call of TRBD1. This CDR3 is 14 amino acids long. Germline CDR1 and CDR2: SGHTA and FQGNSA. The CDR3 spells CASSFGRGLNEQFF.

This chain links TRBV19 with TRBJ2-7; without DNA, the TCRdb call of TRBD1 cannot be checked. Germline V CDR1 and CDR2: LNHDA, SQIVND (reference sequence). CDR3 length equals 15 residues. CDR3 in amino acids: CASSPAGQGAYEQYF.

The CDR3 here is CSVEGTDTYTEAFF. The rearrangement links TRBV29-1 to TRBJ1-1. CDR1 SQVTM and CDR2 ANQGSEA come from the germline V gene. The CDR3 is 14 amino acids.